These T cell receptor beta chains were read from a single sample in a study of CD8 T cells in ankylosing spondylitis. TCRdb passed the 5' RACE reads through MiXCR, listing each CDR3 protein once. The data hold under 250,000 distinct CDR3 sequences, with roughly 8.2% observed a single time. Sequenced input: blood, either unsorted or a sorted T cell fraction (not recorded which). The receptors stem from a female donor with ankylosing spondylitis or in good health (not recorded which). Both conserved end residues are part of each CDR3. D genes are given only for firm matches. Part of the rows lack a size; the others show once, few, many or a class for expanded clones.

CDR3 protein,CDR3 DNA,V gene,D gene,J gene,clone size
CASSAERGVSYGYTF,TGTGCCAGCAGCGCTGAGAGGGGGGTTAGCTATGGCTACACCTTC,TRBV9,-,TRBJ1-2,-
CASSQNPTGYYGYTF,TGTGCCAGCAGCCAAAACCCAACAGGGTACTATGGCTACACCTTC,TRBV3-1,-,TRBJ1-2,many
CSARDHSGMSSYNEQFF,TGCAGTGCTAGAGATCACAGCGGTATGAGCTCCTACAATGAGCAGTTCTTC,TRBV20-1,-,TRBJ2-1,many
CASSPPGTGVDEQYF,TGTGCCAGCAGCCCACCTGGGACAGGGGTGGACGAGCAGTACTTC,TRBV7-9,TRBD1,TRBJ2-7,many
CSASRLNEQYF,TGCAGTGCTAGTCGACTAAACGAGCAGTACTTC,TRBV20-1,-,TRBJ2-7,-
CASSVDGARNQPQHF,TGTGCCAGCAGCGTAGACGGGGCTCGCAATCAGCCCCAGCATTTT,TRBV9,-,TRBJ1-5,many
CASSPLANSYEQYF,TGTGCCAGCAGCCCACTAGCGAATTCCTACGAGCAGTACTTC,TRBV7-6,TRBD2,TRBJ2-7,many
CASRYSGTGNIQYF,TGTGCCAGCAGGTACTCCGGGACAGGCAACATTCAGTACTTC,TRBV12-3/TRBV12-4,TRBD1,TRBJ2-4,many
CAIHGTDNTEAFF,TGTGCCATCCACGGGACTGATAACACTGAAGCTTTCTTT,TRBV10-3,-,TRBJ1-1,many
CSATPDYKHLRDYGYTF,TGCAGTGCTACGCCCGACTACAAACACCTACGGGACTATGGCTACACCTTC,TRBV20-1,-,TRBJ1-2,-
CASSEGRGNPYEQYF,TGTGCCAGCAGTGAAGGAAGAGGAAATCCCTACGAGCAGTACTTC,TRBV6-1,-,TRBJ2-7,many
CSAQEGMSYEQYF,TGCAGTGCTCAGGAAGGGATGAGCTACGAGCAGTACTTC,TRBV20-1,-,TRBJ2-7,many
CASSSSFTGELFF,TGTGCCAGCAGTTCTAGCTTTACCGGGGAGCTGTTTTTT,TRBV14,-,TRBJ2-2,many
CASSEREAPYEQYF,TGCGCCAGCAGTGAGCGGGAGGCTCCCTACGAGCAGTACTTC,TRBV5-1,TRBD2,TRBJ2-7,many
CASSLRLSVAGELFF,TGTGCCAGCAGCCTTCGATTATCGGTAGCCGGGGAGCTGTTTTTT,TRBV3-1,-,TRBJ2-2,many
CSAPGEPKGSLQYF,TGCAGTGCTCCTGGGGAACCGAAGGGTAGTCTGCAGTATTTT,TRBV20-1,-,TRBJ2-3,many